Each of the 19 T cell receptor beta chains below was sequenced from the same sample in a study of blood T cell repertoires in COVID-19. Assay: immunoSEQ multiplex PCR; the TCRdb copy retains only in-frame clones and omits some. Found here are a few hundred thousand clones, around 82% of them singletons; the top ten hold about a sixth. The sample comprised peripheral blood. All receptors come from an older person with COVID-19, enrolled during active disease.

The chain carries TRBV5-8 and TRBJ1-5; no clear D gene. Between the trimmed V and J ends, which lost 0 bases and 5 bases, there was a span of 9 bases. The CDR3 covers 14 residues. Germline V CDR1 and CDR2: SGHTS, YDEGEE. The CDR3 coding sequence is TGTGCCAGCAGCTTGGGCGAAGTACATCAGCCCCAGCATTTT. Its protein is CASSLGEVHQPQHF.

This chain connects TRBV7-2 to TRBJ2-3, with 8 bases lining up with TRBD1. The trim removed 2 bases at V and 4 bases at J, leaving 8 bases unmatched. The germline gives CDR1 SGHTA, CDR2 FQGNSA. The CDR3 has 16 residues. The CDR3 protein is CASSLSTGVGADTQYF. The CDR3 region has the DNA TGTGCCAGCAGCTTATCGACAGGGGTTGGCGCAGATACGCAGTATTTT.

The chain is built from TRBV6-1 and TRBJ1-1; D is unresolved. Trimming removed 7 bases from V and 0 bases from J, with 6 bases in between. The CDR3 extends over 12 amino acids. Germline CDR1 MNHNS, CDR2 SASEGT. The CDR3 DNA sequence: TGTGCCAGCACTCCTATGAACACTGAAGCTTTCTTT. This sequence encodes CASTPMNTEAFF.

The chain couples TRBV5-8 to TRBJ1-6; D not certain. V was cut by 0 bases and J by 9 bases, with 7 bases left in between. Germline loops: CDR1 SGHTS, CDR2 YDEGEE. CDR3 length equals 13 residues. The CDR3 bases are TGTGCCAGCAGCTTGGATCGTAGTTCACCCCTCCACTTT. Translated: CASSLDRSSPLHF.

The rearrangement links TRBV6-2 or TRBV6-3 to TRBJ2-3; weak D call: TRBD2 (7 bases). The ends were cut back, 4 bases at V and 5 bases at J, with 13 bases in the middle. This CDR3 contains 14 residues. Germline CDR1 is MNHEY and CDR2 is SVGEGT. As DNA, the CDR3 is TGTGCCAGCAGTTCCAGCGGGACAAAAGATACGCAGTATTTT. Protein product: CASSSSGTKDTQYF.

The chain recombines TRBV14 with TRBJ2-1, with D possibly being TRBD2 (6 bases). Trimming removed 0 bases at V and 9 bases at J, with 12 bases between. CDR1 is SGHDN, CDR2 FVKESK, per germline. This CDR3 has 14 residues. This CDR3 is CASSQDLRAGEQFF. For the CDR3, the DNA is TGTGCCAGCAGCCAAGATTTACGAGCGGGTGAGCAGTTCTTC.

The rearrangement joins TRBV11-3 to TRBJ2-1; 8 bases map to TRBD2. The CDR3 is 20 amino acids. Germline V gives CDR1 SGHNT, CDR2 YENEEA. Unmatched junction bases numbered 13, after V lost 0 bases and J lost 0 bases. The CDR3 DNA is TGTGCCAGCAGCTTAGATGGTCCGGGCGGGGGGCAGAGCTCCTACAATGAGCAGTTCTTC. Encoded protein: CASSLDGPGGGQSSYNEQFF.

The CDR3: CASRWDSAPYSNQPQHF. The CDR3 region has the DNA TGTGCCAGCAGGTGGGACAGCGCCCCATATAGCAATCAGCCCCAGCATTTT. The chain joins TRBV28 to TRBJ1-5, with 7 bases lining up with TRBD1. Germline V gene data show CDR1 as MDHEN and CDR2 as SYDVKM. Trimming took 6 bases from V and 0 from J; bases not matched to a gene: 11. The CDR3 is made up of 17 amino acids.

J is TRBJ1-6 and V is TRBV20-1; the D is unclear. The CDR3 extends over 13 amino acids. V was pared by 3 bases and J by 9 bases, with 12 bases between. Per the germline V gene, CDR1 is DFQATT and CDR2 is SNEGSKA (reference sequence). The CDR3 coding sequence is TGCAGTGCTAGTGGCTTTATCGGTTCACCCCTCCACTTT. This translates into CSASGFIGSPLHF.

V is TRBV7-8 and J is TRBJ2-2; TRBD1 agrees at 8 bases. The CDR3 loop spans 15 amino acids. CDR1 is SGHVS and CDR2 is FQNEAQ in the germline V gene. V trimming: 4 bases; J trimming: 3 bases; junction bases outside the gene matches: 4. The CDR3 region is CASSWGTGYTGELFF. The CDR3 DNA reads as TGTGCCAGCAGCTGGGGGACAGGATACACCGGGGAGCTGTTTTTT.

The rearrangement joins TRBV30 to TRBJ1-5; D gene uncertain. Trimming took off 0 bases at V and 3 bases at J, with 6 bases between the two ends. The CDR3 extends over 13 amino acids. Germline V gene lookup returns CDR1 GTSNPN and CDR2 SVGIG (reference sequence). CDR3: CAWSVNNNQPQHF. The CDR3 nucleotides are TGTGCCTGGAGTGTAAATAACAATCAGCCCCAGCATTTT.

The chain has TRBV9 and TRBJ2-1, with 8 positions matching TRBD2. Trimming cost V 4 bases and J 2 bases; bases outside gene matches: 8. The length of the CDR3 is 16 residues. Germline V lookup: CDR1 SGDLS, CDR2 YYNGEE. This CDR3 reads CASSLQRGSTYNEQFF. The CDR3 DNA reads TGTGCCAGCAGCCTCCAGCGGGGGAGCACCTACAATGAGCAGTTCTTC.

This chain connects TRBV19 to TRBJ1-2; TRBD1 aligns across 7 bases. Germline loops: CDR1 LNHDA, CDR2 SQIVND (reference sequence). The ends lost 5 bases at V and 4 bases at J; junction bases unmatched: 10. This CDR3 region has 15 residues. The CDR3 DNA is TGTGCCAGTAGTTTACAGACAGGGCCGACCTATGGCTACACCTTC. Its translation is CASSLQTGPTYGYTF.

The V call is TRBV11-2, the J call TRBJ2-7; 10 bases match TRBD2. V lost 5 bases and J lost 2; bases outside the gene matches: 6. Germline lookup yields CDR1 SGHAT and CDR2 FQNNGV. The CDR3 has 15 amino acids. The CDR3 is CASSPGTSVPYEQYF. Here the CDR3 DNA reads TGTGCCAGCAGCCCTGGGACTAGCGTGCCCTACGAGCAGTACTTC.

The J gene is TRBJ2-5, the V gene TRBV3-1 (or the pseudogene TRBV3-2); 10 bases line up with TRBD2. V was clipped by 6 bases and J by 5 bases; unmatched bases: 9. The CDR3 runs 15 residues. Germline-derived CDR1 and CDR2 are LGHDT and YNNKEL (reference sequence). The CDR3 reads CASSPQRGGLETQYF. Here the CDR3 DNA reads TGTGCCAGCAGTCCACAGCGGGGGGGCTTGGAGACCCAGTACTTC.

The chain has TRBV21-1 and TRBJ2-2; the table names TRBD2, a call not compared with the DNA. TRBV21-1 is an annotated pseudogene. This CDR3 is built from 18 residues. The CDR3 nucleotides read TGTGCCAGCAGCAAAGGCTCGACGGGTGGAAAGGACACCGGGGAGCTGTTTTTT. It codes for CASSKGSTGGKDTGELFF.

The chain joins TRBV29-1 to TRBJ2-1, with 7 positions matching TRBD1. The junction had 14 bases not matched to a gene; V was cut back by 2 bases and J by 4 bases. The CDR3 sequence is 17 residues long. CDR1 and CDR2 from the germline V gene are SQVTM and ANQGSEA. CDR3 region: CSVEFVLPGQKYNEQFF. CDR3 sequence (DNA): TGCAGCGTTGAATTTGTTCTTCCGGGACAGAAATACAATGAGCAGTTCTTC.

This rearrangement joins TRBV27 to TRBJ1-5, with 11 positions matching TRBD1. The CDR3 contains 13 residues. Trimming cost V 6 bases and J 6 bases; bases outside gene matches: 1. The germline CDR1 and CDR2 sequences are MNHEY and SMNVEV (reference sequence). The chain's CDR3 is CASRGTGGQPQHF. CDR3 DNA sequence: TGTGCCAGCAGAGGGACAGGGGGTCAGCCCCAGCATTTT.

This chain joins TRBV5-5 and TRBJ2-2, with 7 bases lining up with TRBD2. Trimming took 2 bases from V and 0 from J; bases not matched to a gene: 4. This CDR3 is built from 16 residues. Germline CDR1 reads SGHKS; CDR2 reads YYEKEE (reference sequence). The CDR3 here is CASSFGGVANTGELFF. CDR3 sequence (DNA): TGTGCCAGCAGCTTTGGGGGGGTCGCGAACACCGGGGAGCTGTTTTTT.